The source of this T cell receptor beta chain is a study of blood T cells in healthy people across ages. This clonotype came up a few times. Through a sample-barcoded 5' primer and a J-beta primer mix, a second PCR was run for 7 to 11 cycles. TCRdb called the 5' RACE reads again in MiXCR, with one record for every CDR3 protein. The sample holds approximately 1,700,000 distinct CDR3 sequences; more than 35% are singletons and the top ten take around 23%. Researchers isolated at least 7 million PBMCs per sample. The sequence was obtained from a human donor in good health. The sequencing sample was made of blood.

The CDR3 sequence is CASSFIRAGGRETQYF. The CDR3 DNA reads as TGTGCCAGCAGCTTTATCCGAGCGGGGGGGCGAGAGACCCAGTACTTC. The chain is built from TRBV3-1 and TRBJ2-5; 10 bases agree with TRBD2. Germline CDR1 is LGHDT and CDR2 is YNNKEL (reference sequence). The CDR3 is made up of 16 amino acids. The V and J ends lost 5 bases and 4 bases, in that order; junction bases with no gene match: 10.